These 21 T cell receptor beta chains were sequenced from one sample in a study of Ad26.COV2.S vaccination and SARS-CoV-2 variants. Specified treatment: roughly 18 received Ad26.COV2.S at low or high dose, single or two shots; about 5 received placebo; per-sample allocation not given. Repertoires come from day 63 after the first vaccine or placebo injection. The method was immunoSEQ multiplex PCR; TCRdb's version includes in-frame clones alone and lacks a portion of them. The table includes 200,000 to 300,000 clones, around 87% detected once. The sample in question was peripheral blood, obtained in a trial of Ad26.COV2.S vaccine versus placebo. Receptors were obtained from a person aged 18-65 years who received the Ad26.COV2.S COVID-19 vaccine or a placebo.

This clone was found many times. The chain employs TRBV19 and TRBJ1-3, with D possibly being TRBD1 (5 bases). Looked up from germline, CDR1 is LNHDA and CDR2 is SQIVND (reference sequence). The V end lost 6 bases, the J end lost 0 bases, and 12 bases lay between the germline ends. CDR3 length equals 15 residues. Written as DNA, the CDR3 is TGTGCCAGTAGATCCGGGACGGGCTCTGGAAACACCATATATTTT. It encodes CASRSGTGSGNTIYF.

The chain is built from TRBV3-1 (or the pseudogene TRBV3-2) and TRBJ1-4; D is ambiguous. The CDR3 length is 16 residues. Trimming cost V 4 bases and J 5 bases, with 17 bases left between them. Germline values: CDR1 LGHDT, CDR2 YNNKEL (reference sequence). CDR3 nucleotide sequence: TGTGCCAGCAGCCCACAATCCCGGGAAGGAAATGAAAAACTGTTTTTT. This codes for CASSPQSREGNEKLFF.

The CDR3 DNA sequence: TGCGCCAGCAGCTTGTCAGGACCGGAAGCCTACAATGAGCAGTTCTTC. Its translation is CASSLSGPEAYNEQFF. This chain links TRBV5-1 with TRBJ2-1; D gene unclear. CDR1 is SGHRS, CDR2 YFSETQ, per germline. The CDR3 is 16 amino acids. V was cut by 1 base and J by 2 bases, with 13 bases left in between.

The chain uses TRBV9 and TRBJ1-2; D uncertain. This CDR3 has 14 residues. The germline CDR1 and CDR2 sequences are SGDLS and YYNGEE. Trimming removed 2 bases from V and 2 bases from J, with 10 bases in between. In DNA form, the CDR3 reads TGTGCCAGCAGCGTCGGCAGATTCAACTATGGCTACACCTTC. Translated: CASSVGRFNYGYTF.

CDR3 DNA sequence: TGTGCCAGCAGCGCGGGGGGTACAGGGCGGGAAAAACTGTTTTTT. It yields the protein CASSAGGTGREKLFF. V usage is TRBV9 and J usage is TRBJ1-4, with D perhaps TRBD1 (6 bases). Looked up from germline, CDR1 is SGDLS and CDR2 is YYNGEE. The CDR3 totals 15 residues. Trimming removed 3 bases at V and 8 bases at J, with 17 bases between. Full variable domain (outside the CDR3, taken from reference TRBV9 and TRBJ1-4): DSGVTQTPKHLITATGQRVTLRCSPRSGDLSVYWYQQSLDQGLQFLIQYYNGEERAKGNILERFSAQQFPDLHSELNLSSLELGDSALYFCASSAGGTGREKLFFGSGTQLSVL.

A single count supports this clone. This chain joins TRBV5-1 and TRBJ2-3, with D perhaps matching TRBD2 (6 bases). The CDR3 consists of 16 residues. CDR1 is SGHRS, CDR2 YFSETQ, per germline. V lost 0 bases, J lost 5 bases, and 16 bases lay in between. CDR3 DNA sequence: TGCGCCAGCAGCTTGGGCTCCGGGGGAAAGGGAGATACGCAGTATTTT. Translation: CASSLGSGGKGDTQYF.

The rearrangement links TRBV9 to TRBJ1-4; D perhaps matches TRBD1 (5 bases). This CDR3 is built from 14 residues. Germline CDR1 and CDR2: SGDLS and YYNGEE. V was pared by 3 bases and J by 6 bases, with 12 bases between. CDR3 protein: CASSASGGYEKLFF. The CDR3 nucleotides are TGTGCCAGCAGCGCCTCGGGGGGGTATGAAAAACTGTTTTTT.

The chain has TRBV5-1 and TRBJ1-3; the D is unclear. Trimming removed 0 bases from V and 7 bases from J, with 11 bases in between. The CDR3 runs 14 residues. Per the germline V gene, CDR1 is SGHRS and CDR2 is YFSETQ. CDR3 in amino acids: CASSLDIGTNTIYF. The CDR3 DNA reads TGCGCCAGCAGCTTGGATATAGGAACGAACACCATATATTTT.

Here the CDR3 reads CASSSGAGSYEQYF. The CDR3 nucleotides are TGTGCCAGCAGTTCGGGGGCAGGGTCCTACGAGCAGTACTTC. V usage is TRBV9 and J usage is TRBJ2-7, with D possibly called TRBD1 or TRBD2 (6 bases each). The length of the CDR3 is 14 residues. V lost 5 bases to trimming and J lost 1 base, with 13 bases between them. Germline CDR1 SGDLS, CDR2 YYNGEE.

This clone was counted only a few times. This chain connects TRBV6-2 or TRBV6-3 to TRBJ1-3; the match to TRBD1 covers 9 bases. V shed 5 bases, J shed 2 bases, and the junction held 7 bases outside the gene matches. Germline V CDR1 and CDR2: MNHEY, SVGEGT. This CDR3 is 16 amino acids long. The CDR3 DNA follows: TGTGCCAGCAGTCTCGGGACAGGGATTCCTGGAAACACCATATATTTT. It is translated as CASSLGTGIPGNTIYF.

The chain joins TRBV9 to TRBJ2-6; 7 bases are a match to TRBD1. The ends lost 4 bases at V and 1 base at J; junction bases unmatched: 11. This CDR3 has 18 residues. CDR1 and CDR2 (germline): SGDLS, YYNGEE. CDR3 DNA: TGTGCCAGCAGCCCGTCGACAGGGATCTCGTCTGGGGCCAACGTCCTGACTTTC. Residues: CASSPSTGISSGANVLTF.

This clone was recorded once. The chain employs TRBV5-1 and TRBJ2-4, with 7 bases fitting TRBD2. Germline V gene sequence: CDR1 SGHRS, CDR2 YFSETQ. This CDR3 has 15 residues. V was pared by 0 bases and J by 6 bases, with 6 bases of the junction left unmatched. The CDR3, as DNA: TGCGCCAGCAGCTTGGGGAGGGAGGGCCCAAACATTCAGTACTTC. Protein product: CASSLGREGPNIQYF.

V usage is TRBV2 and J usage is TRBJ2-1, with 10 bases lining up with TRBD1. The germline V gene has CDR1 SNHLY and CDR2 FYNNEI. The CDR3 is 17 residues long. V shed 6 bases, J shed 2 bases, and the junction held 10 bases outside the gene matches. This CDR3 is CASSRTGGGKTYNEQFF. CDR3 sequence (DNA): TGTGCCAGCAGCCGGACAGGGGGAGGCAAGACCTACAATGAGCAGTTCTTC.

DNA of the CDR3: TGTGCCACCAAGCGGGGTGGGTCACCCCTCCACTTT. Protein product: CATKRGGSPLHF. The genes are TRBV28 and TRBJ1-6, with unresolved D. Trimming removed 10 bases from V and 10 bases from J, with 14 bases in between. This CDR3 is built from 12 residues. Germline assignment: CDR1 MDHEN and CDR2 SYDVKM.

This chain links TRBV12-3 or TRBV12-4 with TRBJ1-6; a weak D match, TRBD1 (5 bases). The CDR3 is 13 residues long. V gave up 5 bases and J gave up 9 bases, with 11 bases separating them. CDR3 amino acids: CASSSRDFSPLHF. CDR3 sequence (DNA): TGTGCCAGCAGTAGCCGGGACTTTTCACCCCTCCACTTT.

V and J are TRBV3-1 (or the pseudogene TRBV3-2) and TRBJ2-5, with 7 positions matching TRBD2. Germline CDR1 and CDR2: LGHDT and YNNKEL (reference sequence). Trimming removed 1 base from V and 3 bases from J; junction bases left unmatched: 8. This CDR3 has 16 amino acids. CDR3 nucleotide sequence: TGTGCCAGCAGCCAAGCGTACGGACTAGTCAAAGAGACCCAGTACTTC. This encodes CASSQAYGLVKETQYF.

DNA of the CDR3: TGTGCCAGCAGCTTGGGGATCAATAGCAATCAGCCCCAGCATTTT. Protein sequence: CASSLGINSNQPQHF. The rearrangement links TRBV5-8 to TRBJ1-5; no firm D call. The CDR3 contains 15 residues. From germline, CDR1 is SGHTS and CDR2 YDEGEE. The ends were cut back, 0 bases at V and 0 bases at J, with 7 bases in the middle.

V is TRBV2 and J is TRBJ1-5; TRBD1 matches at 7 bases. CDR1 and CDR2 from the germline V gene are SNHLY and FYNNEI. CDR3 length: 14 residues. J lost 7 bases, V lost 3 bases, and 6 bases had no gene match. This chain's CDR3 is CASSDAGGGQPQHF. Here the CDR3 DNA reads TGTGCCAGCAGTGACGCAGGGGGTGGGCAGCCCCAGCATTTT.

Only a few counts were recorded for this clone. The chain is built from TRBV7-2 and TRBJ1-2; a weak D match, TRBD1 (6 bases). V gave up 5 bases and J gave up 7 bases, with 20 bases separating them. The germline V gene encodes CDR1 SGHTA and CDR2 FQGNSA. CDR3 length equals 15 residues. The CDR3 DNA is TGTGCCAGCAGCCCCCCCAGTGGGGGCGCTGGTGGCTACACCTTC. Amino acids: CASSPPSGGAGGYTF.

CDR3 in DNA: TGTGCCAGCAGCCTCGGGACAGGGTATTTTGAGCAGTTCTTC. As protein: CASSLGTGYFEQFF. The chain carries TRBV7-2 and TRBJ2-1; 9 positions match TRBD1. J lost 9 bases, V lost 5 bases, and 8 bases had no gene match. Germline values: CDR1 SGHTA, CDR2 FQGNSA. The CDR3 sequence is 14 residues long.

Remarks on this clone: Relative to the germline gene, one junction end is altered; a read error may explain this. Other DNA sequences of this sample code for an identical CDR3. This chain connects TRBV28 to TRBJ1-1, with 9 bases fitting TRBD1. This CDR3 contains 15 residues. Looked up from germline, CDR1 is MDHEN and CDR2 is SYDVKM. The CDR3 spells CASSEDRGWGTEAFF. In DNA form, the CDR3 reads TGTGCCAGCAGTGAGGACAGGGGCTGGGGCACTGAAGCCTTCTTT.